This T cell receptor (beta chain) comes out of a study of OX40 agonist ivuxolimab in advanced cancers. Study conclusions and caveats: Undetermined was the antigen specificity of the expanded peripheral T cells. People who partly responded at 0.1-3.0 mg/kg had some of the least clonal expansion seen.

Regarding this clone: No antigen is known for it.

Some clones are missing from TCRdb's copy, which holds only in-frame ones; the method was immunoSEQ multiplex PCR. The sample records 15,000 to 20,000 clones, around 80% being singletons. Specimen: CD4+ or CD8+ T cells sorted from blood, collected in a trial of the OX40 agonist ivuxolimab. The sequence was obtained from an adult with an advanced solid tumor such as melanoma, head and neck, liver or kidney cancer.

DNA for the CDR3: TGTGCCAGCAGCGTCGGACACGGAGGTGAAGCTTTCTTT. Amino acids: CASSVGHGGEAFF. The V and J genes are TRBV9 and TRBJ1-1; maybe TRBD1 (5 bases). The CDR3 totals 13 residues. V shed 2 bases and J shed 7 bases, with 12 bases lying between them. Germline CDR1 SGDLS, CDR2 YYNGEE.